This TCR beta chain is from a study of T cell repertoires in cytomegalovirus infection. Study details: Indicated by public TCR beta signatures were CMV infection and matching HLA type. The study, taken as a whole, reports: HLA-C-restricted CMV clonotypes gave the most frequent clonotype in two of eight donors. People with CMV and the relevant HLA were identified by cumulative public TCR beta family frequency.

This clonotype has only a few counts. Its antigen is unidentified. TCRdb independently ran MiXCR on the reads; one entry per CDR3 protein. Here the sample spans around 250,000 distinct CDR3 sequences, more than 15% being singletons. V lost 1 base to trimming and J lost 2 bases; unmatched junction nucleotides: 6. The CDR3 extends over 16 amino acids. The germline V gene has CDR1 MGHRA and CDR2 YSYEKL. Material: CD8+ T cells from PBMCs. The source of this sequence is a human donor in good health (CMV status not recorded). Some clones in this sample may be carry-over from other donors' samples. This chain joins TRBV4-1 and TRBJ2-5; 8 bases match TRBD2. The CDR3 reads CASSQAGGPNQETQYF. The CDR3 DNA is TGCGCCAGCAGCCAAGCGGGGGGGCCGAATCAAGAGACCCAGTACTTC.